The clone carrying this TCR beta chain was seen at least ten times. No antigen is known for it. The data belong to a study of breast tumors, draining lymph nodes, adjacent tissues. Study-wide findings and caveats: Compared with lymph nodes, tumors were less diverse; compared with nontumor tissue, more.

TCRdb re-called the multiplex PCR reads with MiXCR, one entry per CDR3 protein. The sample carries approximately 300,000 distinct CDR3 sequences, about 33% recorded once. The lymph nodes were axillary draining lymph nodes from breast cancer patients. The CDR3 spans 14 residues. Germline V CDR1 and CDR2: MNHNS, SASEGT. V was clipped by 0 bases and J by 5 bases, with 10 bases between them. Sequenced input: axillary lymph node tissue. The chain joins TRBV6-1 to TRBJ2-5; D may be TRBD1 or TRBD2 (5 bases each). The sequence was collected from a female donor with breast cancer. Some clones in this sample may be carry-over from other donors' samples. The DNA for the CDR3 is TGTGCCAGCAGTGAAGCCGACAGAGGGGAGACCCAGTACTTC. Translated: CASSEADRGETQYF.